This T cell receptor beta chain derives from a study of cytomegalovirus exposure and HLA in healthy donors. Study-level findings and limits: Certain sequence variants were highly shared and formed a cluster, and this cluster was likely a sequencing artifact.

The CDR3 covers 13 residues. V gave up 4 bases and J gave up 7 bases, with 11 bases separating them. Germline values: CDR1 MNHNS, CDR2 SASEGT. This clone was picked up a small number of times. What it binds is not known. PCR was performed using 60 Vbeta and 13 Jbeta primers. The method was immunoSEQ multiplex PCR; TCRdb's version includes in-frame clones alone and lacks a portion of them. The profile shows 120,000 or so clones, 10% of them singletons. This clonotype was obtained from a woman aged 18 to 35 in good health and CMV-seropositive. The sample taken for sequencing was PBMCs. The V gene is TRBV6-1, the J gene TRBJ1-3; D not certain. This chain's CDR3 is CASSGLRGNTIYF. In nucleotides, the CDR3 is TGTGCCAGCAGTGGCCTCCGGGGTAACACCATATATTTT.